This TCR beta chain was recorded in a study of T cells expressing NK-cell markers. About the research overall: Source material for TCR beta repertoires consisted of sorted CD3+CD56+NKG2C+, CD3+CD56+NKG2C- and CD3+CD56-NKG2C+ T cells. Among eight sequenced donors, seven carried HCMV seropositivity while one was seronegative.

Germline values: CDR1 SGDLS, CDR2 YYNGEE. The length of the CDR3 is 15 residues. TCRdb reprocessed the 5' RACE reads and stores each CDR3 protein as one record, lacking DNA. Its listing shows almost 450,000 distinct CDR3 sequences. This TCR was sampled from a woman aged 18-70 years in good health. Sequencing was carried out using blood T cells: a sorted CD56 or NKG2C T cell subset, CD4+ or CD8+ T cells, or bulk PBMC T cells (not recorded which). The chain combines TRBV9 with TRBJ2-6; no DNA is available, so the TRBD2 call from TCRdb remains unchecked. The CDR3 sequence is CASSVVRAGANVLTF. Supplemented by reference TRBV9 and TRBJ2-6, the full variable domain reads DSGVTQTPKHLITATGQRVTLRCSPRSGDLSVYWYQQSLDQGLQFLIQYYNGEERAKGNILERFSAQQFPDLHSELNLSSLELGDSALYFCASSVVRAGANVLTFGAGSRLTVL.